The 7 T cell receptor beta chains below all came from one sample that was sequenced in a study of blood T cell repertoires in COVID-19. TCRdb's table, derived via immunoSEQ multiplex PCR, lists solely in-frame clones and lacks some. Among about 260,000 clones listed, approximately 79% were seen once. The sample was PBMCs or T cells enriched from blood (not recorded which). These receptors were collected from a man aged 25-45 years with acute COVID-19.

The J gene is TRBJ1-1, the V gene TRBV6-5, with TRBD1 matching 8 bases. With V trimmed by 6 bases and J by 0 bases, 6 bases remained unmatched. The CDR3 extends over 15 amino acids. Germline V CDR1 and CDR2: MNHEY, SVGAGI. CDR3 in DNA: TGTGCCAGCAGCCCGGGACAGGCGCTGAACACTGAAGCTTTCTTT. This translates into CASSPGQALNTEAFF.

In this sample, this clone turned up a few times. The chain links TRBV30 to TRBJ2-2; D is uncertain. The CDR3 sequence is 14 residues long. Trimming shortened V by 5 bases and J by 3 bases, and 13 bases separated the two germline ends. Germline loops: CDR1 GTSNPN, CDR2 SVGIG (reference sequence). CDR3 in amino acids: CAWARQIDTGELFF. The CDR3 region has the DNA TGTGCCTGGGCAAGACAAATTGACACCGGGGAGCTGTTTTTT.

This clone occurred a few times. The rearrangement links TRBV10-2 to TRBJ1-5; D is uncertain. With 3 bases removed from V and 9 bases from J, the gap between germline ends came to 15 bases. The CDR3 loop spans 14 amino acids. Germline loops: CDR1 WSHSY, CDR2 SAAADI. The CDR3 protein is CASSDPAVEGPQHF. The CDR3 DNA sequence: TGCGCCAGCAGTGACCCAGCAGTGGAGGGGCCCCAGCATTTT.

As regards this clone: The junction differs from germline at one of its ends, possibly a read error. The chain is built from TRBV19 and TRBJ1-1; the match to TRBD1 covers 7 bases. This CDR3 contains 14 residues. CDR1 and CDR2 from the germline V gene are LNHDA and SQIVND (reference sequence). In DNA, the CDR3 is TGTGCCAGTAGGATAGGGGGCTCGAACACTGAAGCTTTCTTT. This encodes CASRIGGSNTEAFF.

The chain is built from TRBV10-2 and TRBJ2-7; no clear D gene. The V end was cut by 0 bases, the J end by 9 bases, with 9 bases between. Germline V gene data show CDR1 as WSHSY and CDR2 as SAAADI. CDR3 length: 12 residues. This CDR3 reads CASSESKAVQYV. CDR3 DNA: TGCGCCAGCAGTGAGTCGAAGGCGGTGCAGTACGTC.

The V gene is TRBV18, the J gene TRBJ1-1; D gene uncertain. Trimming shortened V by 6 bases and J by 5 bases, and 19 bases separated the two germline ends. This CDR3 contains 15 residues. Per germline, CDR1 KGHSH and CDR2 LQKENI. The CDR3 protein is CASSHNSGLQTEAFF. As DNA, the CDR3 is TGTGCCAGCTCTCACAACTCGGGGTTACAGACTGAAGCTTTCTTT.

The J gene is TRBJ1-5, the V gene TRBV7-8; TRBD1 agrees at 10 bases. V dropped 5 bases and J dropped 7; count of bases not matched to a gene: 8. This CDR3 contains 15 residues. Germline V gene sequence: CDR1 SGHVS, CDR2 FQNEAQ. CDR3 sequence reads: CASSPDRGRFQPQHF. The CDR3, as DNA: TGTGCCAGCAGCCCCGACAGGGGGCGTTTCCAGCCCCAGCATTTT.